This TCR beta chain was sequenced for a study of T-cell memory formation after mild COVID-19. Overall study context: In these data, TCR clusters were largely donor specific.

Study results and limitations: Clones contracting day 15 to 85 were balanced CD4/CD8; later expanders leaned CD4+. Some SARS-CoV-2-responding clones were already detected in memory before infection. Mainly CM and EM harbored the contracting CD4+ clones; mainly EMRA harbored the CD8+ ones.

The V and J ends lost 4 bases and 4 bases respectively, with 10 bases between them. Per the germline V gene, CDR1 is MGHRA and CDR2 is YSYEKL. The CDR3 length is 13 residues. This clonotype has more than one count but fewer than ten. Its antigen is not known. MiXCR, run by TCRdb on the 5' RACE reads, gives a single entry per CDR3 protein. This table has under 90,000 distinct CDR3 sequences, more than 11% appearing once. This clonotype originated in an adult woman who had mild COVID-19 (a few samples of this study predate the infection). Cell type and time point are not known. The chain employs TRBV4-1 and TRBJ2-5; TRBD2 might be the D (5 bases). Material: PBMCs or a T cell subset sorted from them (not recorded which). In DNA form, the CDR3 reads TGCGCCAGCAGCCCCCACCGGGGAGAGACCCAGTACTTC. Its protein product is CASSPHRGETQYF.